Shown below are 17 T cell receptor beta chains from a single sample sequenced in a study of post-analysis software for immune sequencing data. Notes on the study in general: Patients used four to six TRBV segments, including TRBV5-6, TRBV5-1 and TRBV20-1, more often than controls.

These receptors' antigens are unknown. Each TCR beta cDNA library carried unique molecular identifiers. One entry per CDR3 protein, called by TCRdb with MiXCR from the PCR reads. The sample lists roughly 800,000 distinct CDR3 sequences, 30% occurring once. Sequencing was carried out using blood. The receptors were sampled from a girl aged 5 to 17 with multiple sclerosis.

This clonotype was seen only a few times. The gene calls are TRBV18 and TRBJ2-7; D is unresolved. The germline V gene encodes CDR1 KGHSH and CDR2 LQKENI. This CDR3 is 14 amino acids long. V dropped 5 bases and J dropped 1 base, with 12 bases sitting between them. In DNA, the CDR3 is TGTGCCAGCTCAACCTCCGGTCTGTCCTACGAGCAGTACTTC. It codes for CASSTSGLSYEQYF.

The chain is built from TRBV6-1 and TRBJ2-7, with D perhaps given as TRBD1 or TRBD2 (5 bases each). Germline CDR1 and CDR2: MNHNS and SASEGT. The CDR3 covers 13 residues. V lost 10 bases to trimming and J lost 3 bases, with 16 bases between them. CDR3 bases: TGTGCCACCCGTTGGGACCCGGACTACGAGCAGTACTTC. It yields the protein CATRWDPDYEQYF.

This clonotype was detected only once. Being one base from a much bigger clone, this may be a read error. J is TRBJ2-7 and V is TRBV29-1; TRBD2 might be the D (6 bases). This CDR3 region has 15 residues. The germline gives CDR1 SQVTM, CDR2 ANQGSEA. Trimming took off 1 base at V and 7 bases at J, with 20 bases between the two ends. CDR3 residues: CSVEVGGGPHNEQYF. The CDR3 nucleotides are TGCAGCGTTGAAGTGGGAGGAGGGCCCCACAATGAGCAGTACTTC.

This clonotype came up a few times. The V and J genes are TRBV29-1 and TRBJ1-2; 9 bases agree with TRBD1. CDR3 length equals 13 residues. CDR1 is SQVTM, CDR2 ANQGSEA, per germline. The J segment lost 4 bases and the V segment lost 6 bases, leaving 6 bases of the junction unmatched. CDR3 in DNA: TGCAGCGTGGGGGACAGGGAAGTCTATGGCTACACCTTC. Its protein is CSVGDREVYGYTF.

The gene calls are TRBV20-1 and TRBJ2-7, with 11 bases fitting TRBD1. The trim removed 1 base at V and 6 bases at J, leaving 14 bases unmatched. The germline V gene encodes CDR1 DFQATT and CDR2 SNEGSKA (reference sequence). The CDR3 spans 17 residues. The CDR3 spells CSARVRNIGTGGFEQYF. CDR3 nucleotide sequence: TGCAGTGCTAGAGTTAGGAACATCGGGACAGGGGGTTTCGAGCAGTACTTC.

This rearrangement joins TRBV7-8 to TRBJ1-5, with D maybe TRBD1 (5 bases). In germline, CDR1 is SGHVS, CDR2 FQNEAQ. CDR3 length equals 15 residues. V gave up 0 bases and J gave up 5 bases, with 11 bases separating them. CDR3 amino acids: CASSLARGTHQPQHF. Written as DNA, the CDR3 is TGTGCCAGCAGCTTAGCACGGGGGACTCATCAGCCCCAGCATTTT. Based on the CDR3 plus reference TRBV7-8 and TRBJ1-5, the full variable domain is GAGVSQSPRYKVAKRGQDVALRCDPISGHVSLFWYQQALGQGPEFLTYFQNEAQLDKSGLPSDRFFAERPEGSVSTLKIQRTQQEDSAVYLCASSLARGTHQPQHFGDGTRLSIL.

The genes are TRBV5-1 and TRBJ2-1; TRBD2 matches at 7 bases. The V gene end was trimmed by 0 bases and the J gene end by 6 bases; junction bases not matched to a gene: 6. The CDR3 runs to 15 residues. Germline V gene data show CDR1 as SGHRS and CDR2 as YFSETQ. The CDR3, as DNA: TGCGCCAGCAGCTTGGGGGAGGGCCTGGGCAATGAGCAGTTCTTC. Protein: CASSLGEGLGNEQFF.

This chain connects TRBV29-1 to TRBJ1-2; D is ambiguous. CDR3 length: 14 residues. Germline CDR1 is SQVTM and CDR2 is ANQGSEA. Trimming removed 0 bases at V and 0 bases at J, with 8 bases between. CDR3 loop: CSVEDRKANYGYTF. CDR3 bases: TGCAGCGTTGAAGATAGGAAAGCTAACTATGGCTACACCTTC.

This clonotype was counted only a few times. The V and J genes are TRBV7-9 and TRBJ1-1; tentative D call: TRBD1 (6 bases). CDR3 length: 16 residues. Germline V gives CDR1 SEHNR, CDR2 FQNEAQ (reference sequence). Between the trimmed V and J ends, which lost 1 base and 4 bases, there was a span of 16 bases. In DNA form, the CDR3 reads TGTGCCAGCAGCTTAGGGGTGGGGGCTTTACGCACTGAAGCTTTCTTT. Its translation: CASSLGVGALRTEAFF.

This clonotype was seen a handful of times. A read error is possible here, since a much larger clone lies one base away. The genes are TRBV20-1 and TRBJ1-6; the D is unclear. The CDR3 length is 13 residues. The germline V gene has CDR1 DFQATT and CDR2 SNEGSKA (reference sequence). V dropped 1 base and J dropped 11 bases, with 12 bases sitting between them. DNA of the CDR3: TGCAGTGCTAGAGCTGGGGATCATCCACCCCTCCACTTT. Translating it yields CSARAGDHPPLHF.

This clonotype has ten or more counts. The chain has TRBV4-1 and TRBJ2-7, with a tentative D call TRBD1 (5 bases). From germline, CDR1 is MGHRA and CDR2 YSYEKL. CDR3 length: 12 residues. V was cut by 4 bases and J by 5 bases, with 9 bases left in between. CDR3 in amino acids: CASSPRVHEQYF. CDR3 in DNA: TGCGCCAGCAGCCCCAGGGTCCACGAGCAGTACTTC.

This clonotype has just a few counts. This rearrangement joins TRBV4-1 to TRBJ2-5; unclear D gene. CDR1 and CDR2 from the germline V gene are MGHRA and YSYEKL. Trimming removed 3 bases at V and 13 bases at J, with 12 bases between. CDR3 size: 11 residues. The CDR3 is CASSHWQPRYF. CDR3 nucleotide sequence: TGCGCCAGCAGCCATTGGCAGCCGCGGTACTTC.

The sample holds a few counts of this clonotype. V is TRBV6-7 and J is TRBJ2-7; no clear D. TRBV6-7 counts as an open reading frame of uncertain function. V shed 2 bases and J shed 0 bases, with 14 bases lying between them. This CDR3 region has 16 residues. The CDR3 reads CASSYGVSSNSYEQYF. The DNA of the CDR3 is TGTGCCAGCAGTTACGGGGTATCCTCTAACTCCTACGAGCAGTACTTC.

This clonotype has more than one count but fewer than ten. The chain carries TRBV5-1 and TRBJ2-7, with TRBD1 matching over 7 bases. Per germline, CDR1 SGHRS and CDR2 YFSETQ. Trimming at V came to 3 bases and at J to 6 bases, leaving 9 bases not matched to a gene. CDR3 length: 14 residues. CDR3 nucleotide sequence: TGCGCCAGCAGCTGGGGACAGAGCCAGGGCGAGCAGTACTTC. It specifies CASSWGQSQGEQYF.

The chain uses TRBV5-1 and TRBJ1-2; 7 bases map to TRBD1. CDR1 and CDR2 from the germline V gene are SGHRS and YFSETQ. J lost 8 bases, V lost 0 bases, and 10 bases had no gene match. This CDR3 comprises 15 residues. CDR3 residues: CASSLVTGAAEGYTF. In DNA form, the CDR3 reads TGCGCCAGCAGCTTGGTCACAGGGGCGGCGGAGGGCTACACCTTC.

V and J are TRBV24-1 and TRBJ2-1; D not certain. The V gene's germline CDR1 is KGHDR and CDR2 SFDVKD. V lost 5 bases and J 9 bases, leaving 16 bases between the germline ends. The CDR3 consists of 14 residues. The CDR3 coding sequence is TGTGCCACCAGTGGGGCAGGTCAGCTAAGTGAGCAGTTCTTC. Amino acid sequence: CATSGAGQLSEQFF.

The chain recombines TRBV7-9 with TRBJ2-4; weak D call: TRBD1 (6 bases). The J call may be in error: the DNA end matches TRBJ2-7 better. CDR1 and CDR2 (germline): SEHNR, FQNEAQ (reference sequence). This CDR3 is 14 amino acids long. CDR3 residues: CASSGEQGSHEQYF. The CDR3 DNA reads as TGTGCCAGCAGCGGAGAACAGGGTAGCCACGAGCAGTACTTC.